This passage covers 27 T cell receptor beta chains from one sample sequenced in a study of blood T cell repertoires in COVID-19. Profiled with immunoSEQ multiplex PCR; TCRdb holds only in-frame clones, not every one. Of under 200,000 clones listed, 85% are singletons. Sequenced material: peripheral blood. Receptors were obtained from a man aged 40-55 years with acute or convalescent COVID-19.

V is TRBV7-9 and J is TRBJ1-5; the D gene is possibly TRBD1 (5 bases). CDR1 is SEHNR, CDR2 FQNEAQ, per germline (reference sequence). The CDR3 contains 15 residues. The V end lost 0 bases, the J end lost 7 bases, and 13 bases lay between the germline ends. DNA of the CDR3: TGTGCCAGCAGCTTAGCGCAAGGGGATAACCAGCCCCAGCATTTT. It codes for CASSLAQGDNQPQHF.

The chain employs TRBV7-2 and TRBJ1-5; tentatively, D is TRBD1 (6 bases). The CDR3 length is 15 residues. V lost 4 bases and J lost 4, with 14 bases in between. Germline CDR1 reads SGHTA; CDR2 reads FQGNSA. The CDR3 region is CASSSGGGANQPQHF. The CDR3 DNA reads TGTGCCAGCAGCTCCGGTGGGGGGGCGAATCAGCCCCAGCATTTT.

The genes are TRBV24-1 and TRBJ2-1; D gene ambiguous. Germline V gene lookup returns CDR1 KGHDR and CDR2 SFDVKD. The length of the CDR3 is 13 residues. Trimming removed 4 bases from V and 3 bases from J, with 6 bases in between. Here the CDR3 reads CATSDPNYNEQFF. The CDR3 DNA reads TGTGCCACCAGTGACCCAAACTACAATGAGCAGTTCTTC.

The CDR3 region is CSASGQGGGYGYTF. The CDR3 coding sequence is TGCAGCGCCTCGGGACAGGGCGGTGGATATGGCTACACCTTC. The rearrangement joins TRBV29-1 to TRBJ1-2, with 9 bases lining up with TRBD1. Germline V gene lookup returns CDR1 SQVTM and CDR2 ANQGSEA. J gave up 5 bases and V 7 bases, and 11 bases lay outside the gene matches. The CDR3 is 14 amino acids. The full variable domain, with the rest looked up from reference TRBV29-1 and TRBJ1-2, is SAVISQKPSRDICQRGTSLTIQCQVDSQVTMMFWYRQQPGQSLTLIATANQGSEATYESGFVIDKFPISRPNLTFSTLTVSNMSPEDSSIYLCSASGQGGGYGYTFGSGTRLTVV.

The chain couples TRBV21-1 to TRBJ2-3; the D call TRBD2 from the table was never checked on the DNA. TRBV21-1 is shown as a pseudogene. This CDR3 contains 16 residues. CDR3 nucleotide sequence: TGTGCAGGGAGCCTCACGATCACGCCTAGCACAGATACGCAGTATTTT. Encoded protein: CAGSLTITPSTDTQYF.

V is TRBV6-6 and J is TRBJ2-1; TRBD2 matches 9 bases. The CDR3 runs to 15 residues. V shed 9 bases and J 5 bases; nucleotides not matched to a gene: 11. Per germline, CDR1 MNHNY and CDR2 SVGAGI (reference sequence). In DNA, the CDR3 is TGTGCCAGTTCGCCGTCTAGCGGGATTCACAATGAGCAGTTCTTC. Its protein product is CASSPSSGIHNEQFF.

CDR3 in DNA: TGTGCCAGCAGCCAAATGCAGCGTGAAGCTTTCTTT. This encodes CASSQMQREAFF. The chain carries TRBV4-2 and TRBJ1-1; D is unresolved. V lost 2 bases and J lost 7, with 8 bases in between. CDR3 length: 12 residues. Per germline, CDR1 LGHNA and CDR2 YNFKEQ.

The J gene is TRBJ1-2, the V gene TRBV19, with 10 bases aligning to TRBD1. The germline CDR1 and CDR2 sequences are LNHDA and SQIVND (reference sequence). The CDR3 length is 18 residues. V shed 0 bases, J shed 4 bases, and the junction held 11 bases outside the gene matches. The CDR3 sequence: CASSIELLGQGYSYGYTF. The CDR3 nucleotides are TGTGCCAGTAGTATAGAGCTCCTGGGACAGGGGTATAGCTATGGCTACACCTTC.

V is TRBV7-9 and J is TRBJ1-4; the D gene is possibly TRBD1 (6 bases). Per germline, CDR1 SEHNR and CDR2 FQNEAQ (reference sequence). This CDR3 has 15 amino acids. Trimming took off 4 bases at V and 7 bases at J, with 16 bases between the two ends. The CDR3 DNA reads TGTGCCAGCAGCTATACGGGGGGCGGTGTTGAAAAACTGTTTTTT. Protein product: CASSYTGGGVEKLFF.

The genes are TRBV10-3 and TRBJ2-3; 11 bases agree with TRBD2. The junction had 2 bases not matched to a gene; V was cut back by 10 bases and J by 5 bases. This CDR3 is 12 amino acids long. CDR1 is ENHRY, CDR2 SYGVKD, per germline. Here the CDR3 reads CASGTSGDTQYF. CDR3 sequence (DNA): TGTGCCAGCGGGACTAGCGGAGATACGCAGTATTTT.

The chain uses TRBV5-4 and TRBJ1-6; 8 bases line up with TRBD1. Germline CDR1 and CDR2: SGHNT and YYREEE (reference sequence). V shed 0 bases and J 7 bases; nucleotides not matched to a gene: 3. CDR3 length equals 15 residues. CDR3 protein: CASSLGTGGNSPLHF. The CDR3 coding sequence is TGTGCCAGCAGCTTGGGCACAGGGGGGAATTCACCCCTCCACTTT. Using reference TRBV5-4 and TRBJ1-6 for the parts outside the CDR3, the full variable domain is ETGVTQSPTHLIKTRGQQVTLRCSSQSGHNTVSWYQQALGQGPQFIFQYYREEENGRGNFPPRFSGLQFPNYSSELNVNALELDDSALYLCASSLGTGGNSPLHFGNGTRLTVT.

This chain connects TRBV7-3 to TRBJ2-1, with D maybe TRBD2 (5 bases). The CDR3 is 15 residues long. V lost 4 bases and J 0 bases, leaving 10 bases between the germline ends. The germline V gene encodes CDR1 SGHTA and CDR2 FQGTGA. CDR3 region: CASSSGRGSYNEQFF. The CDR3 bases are TGTGCCAGCAGCTCCGGACGGGGCTCCTACAATGAGCAGTTCTTC.

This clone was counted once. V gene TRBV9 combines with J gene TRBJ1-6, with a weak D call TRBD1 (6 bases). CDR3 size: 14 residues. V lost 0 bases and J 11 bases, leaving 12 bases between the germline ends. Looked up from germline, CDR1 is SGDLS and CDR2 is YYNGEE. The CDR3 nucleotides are TGTGCCAGCAGCGTAGGTACAGGGAAGACACCCCTCCACTTT. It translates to CASSVGTGKTPLHF.

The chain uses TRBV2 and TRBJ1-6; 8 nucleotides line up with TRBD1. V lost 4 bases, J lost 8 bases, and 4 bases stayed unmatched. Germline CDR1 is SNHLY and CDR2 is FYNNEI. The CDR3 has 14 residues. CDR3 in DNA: TGTGCCAGCAGTGGCGGCAGGGGGCATTCACCCCTCCACTTT. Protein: CASSGGRGHSPLHF.

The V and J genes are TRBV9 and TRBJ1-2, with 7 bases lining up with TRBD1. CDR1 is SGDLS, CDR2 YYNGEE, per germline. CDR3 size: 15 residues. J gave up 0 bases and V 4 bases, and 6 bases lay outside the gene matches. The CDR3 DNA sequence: TGTGCCAGCAGCACGGGGACAGCAGCTAACTATGGCTACACCTTC. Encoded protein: CASSTGTAANYGYTF.

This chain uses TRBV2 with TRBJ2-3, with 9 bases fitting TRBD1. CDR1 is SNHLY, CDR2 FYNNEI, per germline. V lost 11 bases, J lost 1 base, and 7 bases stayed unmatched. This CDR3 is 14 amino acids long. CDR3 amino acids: CARDGTGRTDTQYF. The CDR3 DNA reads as TGTGCCCGGGACGGGACAGGGCGCACAGATACGCAGTATTTT.

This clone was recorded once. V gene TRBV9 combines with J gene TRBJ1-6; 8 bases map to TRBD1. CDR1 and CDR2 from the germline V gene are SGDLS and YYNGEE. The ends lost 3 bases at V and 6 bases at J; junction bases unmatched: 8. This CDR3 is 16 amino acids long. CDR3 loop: CASSAATGASNSPLHF. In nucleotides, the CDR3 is TGTGCCAGCAGCGCCGCGACAGGGGCCTCTAATTCACCCCTCCACTTT.

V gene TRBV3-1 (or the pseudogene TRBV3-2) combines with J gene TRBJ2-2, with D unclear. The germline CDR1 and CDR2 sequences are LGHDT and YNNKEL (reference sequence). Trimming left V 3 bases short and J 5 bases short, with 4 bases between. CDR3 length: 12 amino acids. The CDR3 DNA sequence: TGTGCCAGCAGCCATCGTACCGGGGAGCTGTTTTTT. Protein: CASSHRTGELFF.

The CDR3 region has the DNA TGTGCCAGCAGCTTAGCAGGGGCGTGGAATTCACCCCTCCACTTT. Amino acid sequence: CASSLAGAWNSPLHF. The genes are TRBV11-2 and TRBJ1-6, with D tentatively TRBD1 (6 bases). CDR3 length: 15 amino acids. Deletions cut 1 base from V and 7 bases from J, with 11 bases between. Germline lookup yields CDR1 SGHAT and CDR2 FQNNGV.

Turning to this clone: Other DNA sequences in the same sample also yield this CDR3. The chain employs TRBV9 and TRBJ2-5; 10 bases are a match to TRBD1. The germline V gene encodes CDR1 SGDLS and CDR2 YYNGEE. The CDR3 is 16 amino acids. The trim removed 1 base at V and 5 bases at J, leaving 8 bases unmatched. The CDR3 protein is CASSVSGTGVEETQYF. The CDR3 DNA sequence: TGTGCCAGCAGCGTATCGGGGACAGGGGTGGAGGAGACCCAGTACTTC.

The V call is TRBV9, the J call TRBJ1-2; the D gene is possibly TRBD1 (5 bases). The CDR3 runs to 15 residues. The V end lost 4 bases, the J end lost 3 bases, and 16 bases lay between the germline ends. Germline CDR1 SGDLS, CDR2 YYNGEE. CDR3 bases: TGTGCCAGCAGCACCAGGCGTGGGGCGGACTATGGCTACACCTTC. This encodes CASSTRRGADYGYTF.

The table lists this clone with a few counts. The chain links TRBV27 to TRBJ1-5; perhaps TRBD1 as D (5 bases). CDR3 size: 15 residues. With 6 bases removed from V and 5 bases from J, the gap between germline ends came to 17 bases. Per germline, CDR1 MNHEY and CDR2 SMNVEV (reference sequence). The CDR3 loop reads CASSPFGGLDQPQHF. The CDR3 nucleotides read TGTGCCAGCAGCCCGTTTGGGGGGTTGGATCAGCCCCAGCATTTT.

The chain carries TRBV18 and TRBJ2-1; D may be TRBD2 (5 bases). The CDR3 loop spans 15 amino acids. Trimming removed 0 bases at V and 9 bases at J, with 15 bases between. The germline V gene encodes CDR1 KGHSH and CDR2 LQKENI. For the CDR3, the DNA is TGTGCCAGCTCACCACCAAGCCTAGCAATCGGTGAGCAGTTCTTC. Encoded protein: CASSPPSLAIGEQFF.

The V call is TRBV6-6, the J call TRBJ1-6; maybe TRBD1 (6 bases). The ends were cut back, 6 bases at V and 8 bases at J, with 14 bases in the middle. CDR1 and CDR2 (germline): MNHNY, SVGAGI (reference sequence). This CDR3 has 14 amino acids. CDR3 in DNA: TGTGCCAGCAGACAGATAGGGGGGGATTCACCCCTCCACTTT. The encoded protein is CASRQIGGDSPLHF.

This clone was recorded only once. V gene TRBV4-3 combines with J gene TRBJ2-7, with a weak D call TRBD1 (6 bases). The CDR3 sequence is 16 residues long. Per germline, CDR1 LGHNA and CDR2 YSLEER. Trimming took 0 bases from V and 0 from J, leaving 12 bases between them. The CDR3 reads CASSQDYPGDSYEQYF. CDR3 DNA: TGCGCCAGCAGCCAAGACTATCCAGGGGACTCCTACGAGCAGTACTTC.

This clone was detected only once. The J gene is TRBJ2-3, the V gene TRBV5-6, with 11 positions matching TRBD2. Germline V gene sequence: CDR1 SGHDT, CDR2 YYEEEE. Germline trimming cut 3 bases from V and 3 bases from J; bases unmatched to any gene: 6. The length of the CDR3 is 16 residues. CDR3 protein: CASSSPLAGATDTQYF. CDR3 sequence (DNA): TGTGCCAGCAGCTCTCCACTAGCGGGGGCAACAGATACGCAGTATTTT.

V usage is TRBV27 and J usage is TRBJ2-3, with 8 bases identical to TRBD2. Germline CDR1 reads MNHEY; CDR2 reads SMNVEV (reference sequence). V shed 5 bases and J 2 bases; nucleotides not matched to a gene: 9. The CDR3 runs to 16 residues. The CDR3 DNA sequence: TGTGCCAGCAGTCCCTTTTTAGCGGGGATCACAGATACGCAGTATTTT. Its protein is CASSPFLAGITDTQYF.